This TCR beta chain stems from a study of glioma-infiltrating T cells after dendritic cell vaccination. Sequencing used immunoSEQ multiplex PCR; TCRdb keeps in-frame clones, though not all of them. Of 90,000 to 140,000 clones in the sample, around 89% were seen once. Time point specified: after dendritic cell vaccination, including at tumor progression/relapse. This TCR derives from a human donor with glioblastoma. The source material was blood, sampled after dendritic cell vaccination.

CDR3 in amino acids: CASGPSGYPGELFF. CDR3 DNA sequence: TGTGCTAGTGGTCCTTCAGGGTATCCCGGGGAGCTGTTTTTT. This sequence joins TRBV12-5 and TRBJ2-2; D possibly corresponds to TRBD1 (5 bases). V was shortened by 5 bases and J by 6 bases, with 13 bases between the two germline ends. The CDR3 length is 14 residues. Germline CDR1 is LGHNT and CDR2 is FRNRAP.